This T cell receptor beta chain was documented in a study of siplizumab effects on memory and regulatory T cells. Findings and limits, study-wide: Significant reduction of alloreactive sequences traceable to unstimulated CD4+ memory cells was observed with siplizumab. A major contribution to the alloresponse seemed to be made by naive T cells, which seemed more diverse than memory cells.

Researchers maintained the mixed lymphocyte reaction cells in coculture at 37°C for approximately six days. Each population got its own dye, CFSE for responder PBMCs and Violet Dye for stimulator PBMCs, and they were put together 1:1. Assaying covered about 10^5 TCR templates per sample. Some clones are missing from TCRdb's copy, which holds only in-frame ones; the method was immunoSEQ multiplex PCR. The table includes 9,500 to 13,000 clones, 35% to 55% detected once. About this clone itself: Its cognate antigen is unknown.

This CDR3 contains 15 residues. Germline V lookup: CDR1 SGHNT, CDR2 YYREEE (reference sequence). V was shortened by 1 base and J by 5 bases, with 13 bases between the two germline ends. The chain is built from TRBV5-4 and TRBJ2-1; unclear D gene. This TCR was sampled from a human donor in good health; the cells came from an allogeneic mixed lymphocyte reaction. Material: CFSE-low (dividing) CD4+ T cells sorted from an allogeneic mixed lymphocyte reaction. The CDR3 region is CASSLIGSLNNEQFF. In DNA, the CDR3 is TGTGCCAGCAGCTTGATAGGTAGCCTGAACAATGAGCAGTTCTTC.